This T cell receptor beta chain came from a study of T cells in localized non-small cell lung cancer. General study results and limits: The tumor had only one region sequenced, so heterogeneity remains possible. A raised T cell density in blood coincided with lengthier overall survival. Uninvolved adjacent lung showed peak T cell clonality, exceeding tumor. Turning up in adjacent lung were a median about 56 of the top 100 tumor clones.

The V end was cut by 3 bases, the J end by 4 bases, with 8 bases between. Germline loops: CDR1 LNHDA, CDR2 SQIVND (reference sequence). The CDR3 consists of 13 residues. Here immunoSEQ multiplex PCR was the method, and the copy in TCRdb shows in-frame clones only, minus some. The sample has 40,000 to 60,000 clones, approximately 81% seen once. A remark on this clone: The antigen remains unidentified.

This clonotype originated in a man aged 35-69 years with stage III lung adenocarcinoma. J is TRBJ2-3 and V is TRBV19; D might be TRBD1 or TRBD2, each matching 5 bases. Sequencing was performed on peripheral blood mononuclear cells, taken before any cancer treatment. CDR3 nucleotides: TGTGCCAGTAGTATCCGGGGCCCAGATACGCAGTATTTT. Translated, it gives CASSIRGPDTQYF.